The source of this T cell receptor (beta chain) is a study of cytomegalovirus exposure and HLA in healthy donors. This table comes from immunoSEQ multiplex PCR, and its TCRdb copy is limited to in-frame clones, with some not included. The data show some 170,000 clones, approximately 89% seen once. This CDR3 is 16 amino acids long. Germline V gene lookup returns CDR1 SSHAT and CDR2 FNYEAQ (reference sequence). Points on this clone: The antigen is not known.

Findings and caveats of the study: In vitro checks showed that a few CMV-associated chains really do target CMV antigens.

The gene calls are TRBV7-7 and TRBJ2-4, with TRBD2 as a possible D gene (7 bases). What was sequenced was PBMCs. The sequence came from a woman under 30 in good health and CMV-seropositive. The CDR3 DNA is TGTGCTAGTACTGAGGGGGGGATTATAGCCAAAAACATTCAGTACTTC. This gives the protein CASTEGGIIAKNIQYF. The full variable domain, rest sourced from reference TRBV7-7 and TRBJ2-4, is GAGVSQSPRYKVTKRGQDVTLRCDPISSHATLYWYQQALGQGPEFLTYFNYEAQPDKSGLPSDRFSAERPEGSISTLTIQRTEQRDSAMYRCASTEGGIIAKNIQYFGAGTRLSVL.